This T cell receptor (beta chain) was documented in a study of a mutant IDH1 vaccine in newly diagnosed glioma (dated by TCRdb to about 2021). General notes on the study: Of the approximately 30 treated patients, approximately 62% were male and 37.5% were female, and the mean age was 40.4 years. Peripheral blood was collected at six visits: V03 (baseline), V05, V07, V10, V12 and V13. For exploratory analyses, longitudinal TCRB deep sequencing was carried out in about two dozen treated patients wherever samples were available. Prior to enrollment, patients had been given standard therapy consisting of radiotherapy alone, temozolomide alone, or radiochemotherapy with temozolomide, with the combination given to most patients.

What the study reported, not specific to this receptor: Pseudoprogression seemed to be unrelated to changes in the top peripheral T cell clonotypes found by TCRB sequencing. According to the authors, sample limitations meant that analyses of patient blood samples could not be reproduced. PBMC samples for TCRB deep sequencing were selected based on availability. Across multiple MHC alleles, vaccine-induced immune responses were seen in roughly 93% of patients.

Notes on this clone: Its antigen has not been determined. No base quality values were provided; no much bigger clone lies one nucleotide off.

Sample time point, as interpreted from the label and publication: baseline, week 1 (first vaccination visit). Per the publication, the treatment or condition label means: pre-vaccination baseline after standard-of-care therapy. Newly diagnosed WHO grade 3 or 4 IDH1-mutant astrocytomas showing loss of nuclear ATRX were present in the donors. The samples were drawn from NOA16, a multicentre, single-arm, open-label phase I trial in Germany that tested a mutant IDH1 peptide vaccine in humans for the first time. Visit V03 blood draws served as the baseline sample for immunogenicity testing. Genomic DNA for TCRB sequencing was isolated from EDTA blood with the DNeasy Blood and Tissue Kit. Library method: the immunoSEQ multiplex PCR assay. The hsTCRB Kit was used according to the manufacturer's protocol to amplify rearranged TCR beta chain sequences. An Illumina MiSeq was used to sequence the TCRB libraries. The source study handled its data this way. Demultiplexing, trimming and gene mapping were performed with the kit vendor's proprietary platform. Held by TCRdb, this immuneACCESS table contains in-frame sequences only and omits some clones. Under half of the omission traces to an unresolved V gene where checked; the cause of the rest is unknown. V, J and clone size are taken as reported in that table, and D and trimming were inferred from the DNA itself. The sample yields fewer than 45,000 clones; roughly 92% were counted once. Of the sample, roughly 18% falls within the top ten clones.

Material: PBMCs, obtained from a glioma patient treated with radiotherapy, temozolomide or both. This clonotype originated in a man aged 18 to 30 with glioma.

The CDR3 has the sequence CASSLGTGPGAIWAFF. In nucleotide form, the sequence is TGTGCCAGCAGCTTGGGGACGGGTCCGGGGGCCATTTGGGCTTTCTTT. The chain is assembled from TRBV11-2 and TRBJ1-1; the best D guess is TRBD1, with 6 bases matching. V loses 3 bases, J loses 11 bases, and the germline ends lie 25 bases apart. CDR1 and CDR2 are drawn from the germline V gene: SGHAT, FQNNGV. Reading from cysteine to phenylalanine, the CDR3 counts 16 amino acids. Only the CDR3 DNA stays, 48 bases, in frame from base 1.